This T cell receptor beta chain is from a study of control samples from healthy donors and cancer patients (dated by TCRdb to 2019 to 2021). For this chain, trimming is 7 bases at the V end and 3 bases at the J end, and the number of junction bases without a gene match is 6. The CDR3 starts with the cysteine, ends with the phenylalanine, and has 15 residues. Only CDR3 DNA remains: 45 bases, in frame from the first base. The germline V gene supplies CDR1 MDHEN and CDR2 SYDVKM. Note on this clone: Its antigen has not been determined. The record has no base qualities; no much larger clone is one base away.

The library was produced with the immunoSEQ multiplex PCR assay. TCRdb's version of the immuneACCESS table is confined to in-frame rearrangements and falls short of the full clone set. An unresolved V gene accounts for under half of the shortfall where checked; the remainder is of unknown origin. The sample table records about 10,000 clones; roughly 90% of these occur just once. 20% to 25% of the sample is held by the ten biggest clonotypes. Sequencing was done on a sample of PBMCs. The source of this sequence is a man aged 55 to 70 with colorectal cancer. This chain joins TRBV28 to TRBJ2-6; 7 bases in the middle match TRBD1. The CDR3 corresponds to CASIRGGGGANVLTF. The DNA sequence is given as TGTGCCAGCATCCGAGGGGGCGGTGGGGCCAACGTCCTGACTTTC.